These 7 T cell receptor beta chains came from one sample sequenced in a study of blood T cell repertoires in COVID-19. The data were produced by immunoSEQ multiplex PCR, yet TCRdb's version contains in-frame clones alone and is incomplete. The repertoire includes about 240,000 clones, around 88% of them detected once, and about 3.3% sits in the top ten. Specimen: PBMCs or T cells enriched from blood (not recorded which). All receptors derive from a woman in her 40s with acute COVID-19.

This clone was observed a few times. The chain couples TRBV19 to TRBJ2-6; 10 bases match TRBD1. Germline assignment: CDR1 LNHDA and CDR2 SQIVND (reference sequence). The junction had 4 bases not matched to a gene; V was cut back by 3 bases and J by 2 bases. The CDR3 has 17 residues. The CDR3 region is CASSITGTGAGANVLTF. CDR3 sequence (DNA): TGTGCCAGTAGTATTACTGGGACAGGGGCTGGGGCCAACGTCCTGACTTTC.

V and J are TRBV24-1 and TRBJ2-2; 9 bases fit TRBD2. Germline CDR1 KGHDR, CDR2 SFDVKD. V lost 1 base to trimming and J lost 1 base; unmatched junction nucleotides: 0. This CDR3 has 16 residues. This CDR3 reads CATSDLLAGNTGELFF. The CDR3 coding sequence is TGTGCCACCAGTGATTTACTAGCGGGGAACACCGGGGAGCTGTTTTTT.

The CDR3 loop is CASSPRGSGTNNEQFF. In DNA, the CDR3 is TGTGCCAGCAGCCCCCGGGGTAGCGGGACTAACAATGAGCAGTTCTTC. This sequence joins TRBV7-3 and TRBJ2-1, with 8 bases matching TRBD2. Germline trimming cut 5 bases from V and 5 bases from J; bases unmatched to any gene: 11. Germline CDR1 reads SGHTA; CDR2 reads FQGTGA. This CDR3 has 16 residues.

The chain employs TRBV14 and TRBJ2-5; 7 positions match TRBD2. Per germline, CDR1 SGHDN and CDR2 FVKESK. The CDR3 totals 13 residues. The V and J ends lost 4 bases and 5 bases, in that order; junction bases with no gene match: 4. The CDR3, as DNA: TGTGCCAGCAGCCGCGGGAGTTGGGAGACCCAGTACTTC. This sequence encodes CASSRGSWETQYF.

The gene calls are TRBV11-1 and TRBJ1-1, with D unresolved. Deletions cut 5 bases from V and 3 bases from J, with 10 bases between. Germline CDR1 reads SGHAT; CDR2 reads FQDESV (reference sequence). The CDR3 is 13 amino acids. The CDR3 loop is CASSPHLDTEAFF. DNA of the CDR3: TGTGCCAGCAGCCCACACCTAGACACTGAAGCTTTCTTT.

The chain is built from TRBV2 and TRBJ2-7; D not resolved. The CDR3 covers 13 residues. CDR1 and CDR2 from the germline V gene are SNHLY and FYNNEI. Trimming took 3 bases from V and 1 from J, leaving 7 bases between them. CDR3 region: CASSDSQSYEQYF. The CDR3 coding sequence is TGTGCCAGCAGTGACAGTCAGTCCTACGAGCAGTACTTC. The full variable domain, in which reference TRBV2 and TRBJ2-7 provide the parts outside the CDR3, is EPEVTQTPSHQVTQMGQEVILRCVPISNHLYFYWYRQILGQKVEFLVSFYNNEISEKSEIFDDQFSVERPDGSNFTLKIRSTKLEDSAMYFCASSDSQSYEQYFGPGTRLTVT.

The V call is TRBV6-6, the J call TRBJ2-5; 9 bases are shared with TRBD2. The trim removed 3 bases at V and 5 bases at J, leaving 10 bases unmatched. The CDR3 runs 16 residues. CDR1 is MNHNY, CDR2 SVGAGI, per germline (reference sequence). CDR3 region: CASSYLLAGEDETQYF. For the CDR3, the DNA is TGTGCCAGCAGTTATTTGTTAGCGGGAGAGGACGAGACCCAGTACTTC.